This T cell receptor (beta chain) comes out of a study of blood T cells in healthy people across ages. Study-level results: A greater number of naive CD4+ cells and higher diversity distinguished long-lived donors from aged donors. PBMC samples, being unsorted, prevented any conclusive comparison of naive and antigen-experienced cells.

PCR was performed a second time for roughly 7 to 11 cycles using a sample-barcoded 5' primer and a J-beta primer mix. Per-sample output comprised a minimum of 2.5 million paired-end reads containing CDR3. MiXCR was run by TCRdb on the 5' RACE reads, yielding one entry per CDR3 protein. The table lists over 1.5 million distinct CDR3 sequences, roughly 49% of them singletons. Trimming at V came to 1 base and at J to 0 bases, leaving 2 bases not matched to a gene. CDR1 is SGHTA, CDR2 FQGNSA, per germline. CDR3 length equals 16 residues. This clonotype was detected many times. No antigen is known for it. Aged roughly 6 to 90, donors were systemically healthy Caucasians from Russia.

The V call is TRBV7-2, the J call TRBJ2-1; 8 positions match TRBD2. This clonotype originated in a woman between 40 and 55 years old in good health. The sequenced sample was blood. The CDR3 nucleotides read TGTGCCAGCAGCTTAGGTGCGGGGGGCTCCTACAATGAGCAGTTCTTC. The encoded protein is CASSLGAGGSYNEQFF.